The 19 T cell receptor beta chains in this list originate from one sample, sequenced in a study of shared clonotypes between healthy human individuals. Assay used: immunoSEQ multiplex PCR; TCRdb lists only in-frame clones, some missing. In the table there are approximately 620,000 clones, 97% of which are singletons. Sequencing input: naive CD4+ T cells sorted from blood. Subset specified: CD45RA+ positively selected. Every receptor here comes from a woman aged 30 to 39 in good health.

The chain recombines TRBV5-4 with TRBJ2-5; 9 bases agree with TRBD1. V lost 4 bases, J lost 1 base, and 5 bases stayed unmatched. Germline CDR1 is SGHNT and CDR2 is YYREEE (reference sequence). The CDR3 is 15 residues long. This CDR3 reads CASSQPGQGQETQYF. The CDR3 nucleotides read TGTGCCAGCAGCCAACCGGGACAGGGCCAAGAGACCCAGTACTTC.

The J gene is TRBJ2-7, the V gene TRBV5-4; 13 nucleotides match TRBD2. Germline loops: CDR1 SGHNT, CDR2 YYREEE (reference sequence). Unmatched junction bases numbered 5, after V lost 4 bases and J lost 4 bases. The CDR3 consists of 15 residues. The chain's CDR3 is CASSKWTSGSYEQYF. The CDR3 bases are TGTGCCAGCAGCAAGTGGACTAGCGGGAGTTACGAGCAGTACTTC.

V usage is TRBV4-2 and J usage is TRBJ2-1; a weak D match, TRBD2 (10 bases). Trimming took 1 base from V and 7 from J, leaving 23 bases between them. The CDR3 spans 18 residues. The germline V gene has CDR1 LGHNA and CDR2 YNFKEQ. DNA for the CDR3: TGTGCCAGCAGCCAAGGATCCGGGACTAGCGACAGGGGGAATGAGCAGTTCTTC. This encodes CASSQGSGTSDRGNEQFF.

CDR3 sequence (DNA): TGTGCCAGCAGCTTAGATCTACTAAATAATGAGCAGTTCTTC. Its protein is CASSLDLLNNEQFF. The gene calls are TRBV11-2 and TRBJ2-1, with D uncertain. V was cut by 0 bases and J by 7 bases, with 10 bases left in between. Germline V gene sequence: CDR1 SGHAT, CDR2 FQNNGV. CDR3 size: 14 residues. Complete variable domain (other parts from reference TRBV11-2 and TRBJ2-1): EAGVAQSPRYKIIEKRQSVAFWCNPISGHATLYWYQQILGQGPKLLIQFQNNGVVDDSQLPKDRFSAERLKGVDSTLKIQPAKLEDSAVYLCASSLDLLNNEQFFGPGTRLTVL.

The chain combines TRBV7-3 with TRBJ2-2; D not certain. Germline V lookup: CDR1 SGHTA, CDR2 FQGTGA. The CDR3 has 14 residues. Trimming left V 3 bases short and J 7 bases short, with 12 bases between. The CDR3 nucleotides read TGTGCCAGCAGCTTGCATGGAAGCAACGGGGAGCTGTTTTTT. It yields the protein CASSLHGSNGELFF.

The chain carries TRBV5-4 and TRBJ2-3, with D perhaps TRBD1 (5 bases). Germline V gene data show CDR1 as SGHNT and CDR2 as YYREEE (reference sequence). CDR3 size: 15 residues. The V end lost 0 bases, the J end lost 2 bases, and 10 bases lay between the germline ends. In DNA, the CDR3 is TGTGCCAGCAGCTTGGGACAGCCGTTCACAGATACGCAGTATTTT. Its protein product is CASSLGQPFTDTQYF.

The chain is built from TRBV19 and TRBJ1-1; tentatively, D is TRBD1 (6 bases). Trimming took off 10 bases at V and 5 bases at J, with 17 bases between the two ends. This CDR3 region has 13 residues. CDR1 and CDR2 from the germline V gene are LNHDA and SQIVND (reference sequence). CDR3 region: CANTKQGWTEAFF. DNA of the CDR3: TGTGCCAATACCAAACAGGGATGGACTGAAGCTTTCTTT.

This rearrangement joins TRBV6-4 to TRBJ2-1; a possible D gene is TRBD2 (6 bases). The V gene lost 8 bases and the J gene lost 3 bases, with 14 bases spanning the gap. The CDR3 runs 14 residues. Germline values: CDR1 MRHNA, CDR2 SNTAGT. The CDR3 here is CASVSVDYYNEQFF. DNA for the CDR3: TGTGCCAGCGTGAGTGTGGACTACTACAATGAGCAGTTCTTC.

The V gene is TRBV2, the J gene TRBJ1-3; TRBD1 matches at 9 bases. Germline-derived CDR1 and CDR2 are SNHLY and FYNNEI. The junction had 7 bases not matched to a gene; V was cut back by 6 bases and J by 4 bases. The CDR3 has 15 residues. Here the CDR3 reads CASRQQGALGNTIYF. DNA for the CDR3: TGTGCCAGCAGACAACAGGGGGCGCTCGGAAACACCATATATTTT.

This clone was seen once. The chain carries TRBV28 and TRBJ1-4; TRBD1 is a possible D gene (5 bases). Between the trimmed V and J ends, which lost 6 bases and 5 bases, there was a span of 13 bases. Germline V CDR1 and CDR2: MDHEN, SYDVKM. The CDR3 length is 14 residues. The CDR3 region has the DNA TGTGCCAGCAGCCACGGACACGCAAATGAAAAACTGTTTTTT. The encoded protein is CASSHGHANEKLFF.

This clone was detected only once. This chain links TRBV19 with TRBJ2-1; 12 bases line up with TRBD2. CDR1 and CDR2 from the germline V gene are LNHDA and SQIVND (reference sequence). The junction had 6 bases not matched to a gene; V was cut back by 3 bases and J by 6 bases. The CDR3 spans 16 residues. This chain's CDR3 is CASSIRILAGGNEQFF. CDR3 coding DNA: TGTGCCAGTAGTATTCGAATACTAGCGGGAGGCAATGAGCAGTTCTTC.

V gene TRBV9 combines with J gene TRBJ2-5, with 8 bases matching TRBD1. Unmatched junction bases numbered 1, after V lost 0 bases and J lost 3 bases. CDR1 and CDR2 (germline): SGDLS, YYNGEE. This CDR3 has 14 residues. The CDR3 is CASSVGTGKETQYF. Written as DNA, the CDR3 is TGTGCCAGCAGCGTAGGGACAGGGAAAGAGACCCAGTACTTC.

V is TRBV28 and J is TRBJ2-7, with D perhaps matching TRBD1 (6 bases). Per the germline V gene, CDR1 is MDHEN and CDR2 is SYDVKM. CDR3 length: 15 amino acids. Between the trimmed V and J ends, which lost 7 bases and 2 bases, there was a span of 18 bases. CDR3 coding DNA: TGTGCCAGCACCCAAGCCGGGACAAAAACCTACGAGCAGTACTTC. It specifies CASTQAGTKTYEQYF.

CDR3 sequence (DNA): TGTGCCAGCGGCCCTTACAGGGGAGGGAACACTGAAGCTTTCTTT. Amino acid sequence: CASGPYRGGNTEAFF. The chain joins TRBV27 to TRBJ1-1; TRBD1 matches 7 bases. The CDR3 contains 15 residues. In germline, CDR1 is MNHEY, CDR2 SMNVEV (reference sequence). V trimming: 8 bases; J trimming: 1 base; junction bases outside the gene matches: 10.

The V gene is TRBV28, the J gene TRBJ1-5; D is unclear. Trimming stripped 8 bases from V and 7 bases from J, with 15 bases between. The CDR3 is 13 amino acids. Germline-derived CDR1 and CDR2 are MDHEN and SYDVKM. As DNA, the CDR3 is TGTGCCAGCTCAAGGGTCGGATGGCAGCCCCAGCATTTT. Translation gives CASSRVGWQPQHF.

The CDR3 coding sequence is TGCGCCAGCAGCTTGGACAGGGAACTCGCTGAAGCTTTCTTT. This encodes CASSLDRELAEAFF. V usage is TRBV5-1 and J usage is TRBJ1-1, with a possible D match to TRBD1 (6 bases). Germline-derived CDR1 and CDR2 are SGHRS and YFSETQ. This CDR3 spans 14 amino acids. V lost 0 bases, J lost 6 bases, and 12 bases lay in between.

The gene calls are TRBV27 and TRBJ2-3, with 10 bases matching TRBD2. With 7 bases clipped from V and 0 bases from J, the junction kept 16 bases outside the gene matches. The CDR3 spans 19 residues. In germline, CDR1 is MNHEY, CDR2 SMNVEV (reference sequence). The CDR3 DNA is TGTGCCAGCACCTCCAGGGTTCTAGCGGGAGTTGCTAGCACAGATACGCAGTATTTT. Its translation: CASTSRVLAGVASTDTQYF.

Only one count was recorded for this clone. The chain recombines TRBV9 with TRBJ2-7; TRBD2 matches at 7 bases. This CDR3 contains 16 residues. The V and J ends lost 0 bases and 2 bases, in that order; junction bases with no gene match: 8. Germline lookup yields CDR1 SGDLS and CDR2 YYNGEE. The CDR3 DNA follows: TGTGCCAGCAGCGTAGGTCGGGGGGAACTGACCTACGAGCAGTACTTC. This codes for CASSVGRGELTYEQYF.

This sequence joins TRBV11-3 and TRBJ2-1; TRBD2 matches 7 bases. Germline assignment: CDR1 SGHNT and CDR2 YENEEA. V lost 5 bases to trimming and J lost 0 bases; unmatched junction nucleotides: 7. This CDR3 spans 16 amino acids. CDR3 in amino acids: CASSPTSVSSYNEQFF. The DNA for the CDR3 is TGTGCCAGCAGCCCCACTAGCGTTAGCTCCTACAATGAGCAGTTCTTC.